This T cell receptor (beta chain) was sequenced in a study of blood T cell repertoires in COVID-19. TCRdb keeps only in-frame clones here, not all; method: immunoSEQ multiplex PCR. Here the sample spans more than 100,000 clones, more than 75% being singletons. Sequenced material: peripheral blood. This clonotype was sampled from a woman aged 55-70 years with acute or convalescent COVID-19.

The CDR3 nucleotides read TGCGCCAGCAGTGACAGTCTCATCCGTGGCTACACCTTC. It yields the protein CASSDSLIRGYTF. The chain joins TRBV10-1 to TRBJ1-2; D gene ambiguous. Germline CDR1 and CDR2: WNHNN and SYGVQD (reference sequence). The V gene lost 3 bases and the J gene lost 7 bases, with 12 bases spanning the gap. The CDR3 extends over 13 amino acids.